The clone carrying this T cell receptor (beta chain) was seen many times. The antigen is undetermined. Trimming stripped 4 bases from V and 1 base from J, with 11 bases between. The CDR3 is 15 amino acids. Germline CDR1 SGHRS, CDR2 YFSETQ. This entry belongs to a study of neurological immune-mediated disorders. Study-level results: The study phylogenetically grouped the repertoires of 18 of 34 multiple sclerosis patients into one related-CDR3 cluster, a possible signature.

MiXCR, applied by TCRdb to the 5' RACE reads, yields one record per CDR3 protein. The repertoire consists of approximately 60,000 distinct CDR3 sequences, with under 4.5% occurring once and the leading ten covering under 3.5%. The clonotype originates from a woman aged 30 to 39 with multiple sclerosis. The chain joins TRBV5-1 to TRBJ2-2, with D possibly TRBD2 on 6 matching bases. Sample: PBMCs. DNA for the CDR3: TGCGCCAGCAGCCCCGGTAGCGGGAACACCGGGGAGCTGTTTTTT. Amino acids: CASSPGSGNTGELFF.